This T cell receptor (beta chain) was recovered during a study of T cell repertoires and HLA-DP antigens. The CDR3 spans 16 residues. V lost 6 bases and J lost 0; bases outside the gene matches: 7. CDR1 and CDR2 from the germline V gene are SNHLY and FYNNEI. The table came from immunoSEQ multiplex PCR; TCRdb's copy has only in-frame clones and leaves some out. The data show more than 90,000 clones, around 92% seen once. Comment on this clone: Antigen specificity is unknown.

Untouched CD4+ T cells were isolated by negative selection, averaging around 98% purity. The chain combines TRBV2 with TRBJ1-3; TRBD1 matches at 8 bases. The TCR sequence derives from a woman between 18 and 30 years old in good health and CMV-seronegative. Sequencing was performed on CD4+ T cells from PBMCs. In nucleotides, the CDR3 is TGTGCCAGCAGGTCAATCACAGGGGGCTCTGGAAACACCATATATTTT. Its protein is CASRSITGGSGNTIYF.